A single sample gave rise to the 9 T cell receptor beta chains below, sequenced in a study of human T cells and chemical hapten exposure. TCRdb re-analysed the RACE reads in MiXCR, keeping a single row per CDR3 protein. The sample has 240,000 or so distinct CDR3 sequences, about 8.6% seen once; the top ten hold 2% to 3%. The sample's time point: pre-sensitization, week 0. Treatment of the sample: therapeutic diphenylcyclopropenone sensitization with weekly scalp DPC. The sequencing here drew on whole blood, taken in connection with sensitization to the hapten diphenylcyclopropenone (DPC). Receptors originate from a woman in her 40s with alopecia areata. Some clones in this sample may be carry-over from other donors' samples.

This clonotype showed up just a few times. The V gene is TRBV7-6, the J gene TRBJ1-6; 7 nucleotides align to TRBD1. CDR1 is SGHVS, CDR2 FNYEAQ, per germline. With V trimmed by 5 bases and J by 6 bases, 7 bases remained unmatched. The CDR3 is made up of 15 amino acids. The CDR3 nucleotides read TGTGCCAGCAGCCTCGAACGGGACAGTAATTCACCCCTCCACTTT. As protein: CASSLERDSNSPLHF.

Only a few counts were recorded for this clonotype. The rearrangement uses TRBV11-1 and TRBJ2-5; D not certain. The V gene lost 4 bases and the J gene lost 1 base, with 13 bases spanning the gap. The CDR3 contains 15 residues. CDR1 and CDR2 from the germline V gene are SGHAT and FQDESV (reference sequence). This CDR3 reads CASSSSDVLQETQYF. For the CDR3, the DNA is TGTGCCAGCAGCTCCTCGGACGTCCTCCAAGAGACCCAGTACTTC.

This clonotype was counted between two and nine times. The V and J genes are TRBV6-1 and TRBJ1-5; 9 nucleotides match TRBD1. Germline V CDR1 and CDR2: MNHNS, SASEGT. This CDR3 has 16 residues. V lost 7 bases to trimming and J lost 2 bases; unmatched junction nucleotides: 9. DNA of the CDR3: TGTGCCAGCATCCGGGACAGGGCTTTAGGCAATCAGCCCCAGCATTTT. Translating gives CASIRDRALGNQPQHF.

This clonotype came up a few times. This chain uses TRBV18 with TRBJ2-5; D call uncertain. The germline V gene encodes CDR1 KGHSH and CDR2 LQKENI. The CDR3 covers 14 residues. V shed 0 bases and J shed 0 bases, with 5 bases lying between them. CDR3: CASSPPQNQETQYF. The CDR3 DNA reads TGTGCCAGCTCACCACCCCAAAACCAAGAGACCCAGTACTTC.

CDR3 sequence: CASSLDRPTEAFF. Written as DNA, the CDR3 is TGTGCCAGCAGCCTCGACCGCCCCACTGAAGCTTTCTTT. V is TRBV7-2 and J is TRBJ1-1; D call uncertain. V shed 5 bases and J shed 4 bases, with 11 bases lying between them. The CDR3 is made up of 13 amino acids. The V gene's germline CDR1 is SGHTA and CDR2 FQGNSA. Full variable domain (outside the CDR3, taken from reference TRBV7-2 and TRBJ1-1): GAGVSQSPSNKVTEKGKDVELRCDPISGHTALYWYRQSLGQGLEFLIYFQGNSAPDKSGLPSDRFSAERTGGSVSTLTIQRTQQEDSAVYLCASSLDRPTEAFFGQGTRLTVV.

This clonotype has only a few counts. The chain is built from TRBV9 and TRBJ2-1; 9 bases are shared with TRBD1. The V gene end was trimmed by 0 bases and the J gene end by 4 bases; junction bases not matched to a gene: 2. The CDR3 consists of 15 residues. Germline assignment: CDR1 SGDLS and CDR2 YYNGEE. CDR3 nucleotide sequence: TGTGCCAGCAGCGTAGGGACAGGGGAATACAATGAGCAGTTCTTC. It yields the protein CASSVGTGEYNEQFF.

This clonotype has just a few counts. The gene calls are TRBV28 and TRBJ1-1; D is possibly TRBD1 (5 bases). This CDR3 has 14 amino acids. In germline, CDR1 is MDHEN, CDR2 SYDVKM. The V end lost 6 bases, the J end lost 1 base, and 12 bases lay between the germline ends. CDR3 protein: CASRAGSRNTEAFF. The CDR3 coding sequence is TGTGCCAGCAGGGCAGGGAGCAGGAACACTGAAGCTTTCTTT.

This clonotype turned up a few times. V and J are TRBV2 and TRBJ2-7, with 7 bases matching TRBD2. This CDR3 comprises 13 residues. The germline CDR1 and CDR2 sequences are SNHLY and FYNNEI. The ends lost 6 bases at V and 4 bases at J; junction bases unmatched: 6. DNA for the CDR3: TGTGCCAGCAGGACTAGCTACGTGTACGAGCAGTACTTC. Its protein is CASRTSYVYEQYF.

The genes are TRBV7-2 and TRBJ2-1; D is undetermined. Trimming pared 3 bases from V and 4 bases from J, leaving 7 bases between. CDR1 is SGHTA and CDR2 is FQGNSA in the germline V gene. The CDR3 extends over 13 amino acids. CDR3 nucleotides: TGTGCCAGCAGCTTGCAGATTTACAATGAGCAGTTCTTC. This sequence encodes CASSLQIYNEQFF.